These 21 T cell receptor beta chains share one sample of origin, sequenced in a study of Ad26.COV2.S vaccination and SARS-CoV-2 variants. Profiled with immunoSEQ multiplex PCR; TCRdb holds only in-frame clones, not every one. This sample carries fewer than 100,000 clones, 82% of them seen once, and the ten largest clones take more than 15%. The specimen was peripheral blood, collected after recovery from COVID-19. Receptors originate from a human donor who had recovered from COVID-19.

The chain has TRBV27 and TRBJ1-2, with 7 bases lining up with TRBD1. Germline lookup yields CDR1 MNHEY and CDR2 SMNVEV (reference sequence). The CDR3 length is 14 residues. V was clipped by 6 bases and J by 4 bases; unmatched bases: 8. CDR3 sequence: CASSPAGGGYGYTF. CDR3 nucleotide sequence: TGTGCCAGCAGCCCCGCAGGGGGAGGCTATGGCTACACCTTC.

The chain has TRBV4-2 and TRBJ1-6; the D gene is possibly TRBD1 (5 bases). The CDR3 extends over 15 amino acids. The V and J ends lost 0 bases and 8 bases respectively, with 11 bases between them. Looked up from germline, CDR1 is LGHNA and CDR2 is YNFKEQ. The CDR3 here is CASSQDVGRDSPLHF. The DNA for the CDR3 is TGTGCCAGCAGCCAAGATGTGGGGCGCGATTCACCCCTCCACTTT.

This clone was observed a handful of times. The rearrangement links TRBV3-1 (or the pseudogene TRBV3-2) to TRBJ2-1, with a possible D match to TRBD2 (5 bases). The CDR3 covers 15 residues. From germline, CDR1 is LGHDT and CDR2 YNNKEL (reference sequence). V lost 4 bases and J lost 3, with 13 bases in between. Written as DNA, the CDR3 is TGTGCCAGCAGCCGGGGAGATAGCCGCTACAATGAGCAGTTCTTC. Translating gives CASSRGDSRYNEQFF.

CDR3 in amino acids: CASSVGGWGTRAGELFF. CDR3 sequence (DNA): TGTGCCAGCAGCGTAGGGGGTTGGGGGACAAGGGCCGGGGAGCTGTTTTTT. This rearrangement joins TRBV9 to TRBJ2-2; possibly TRBD1 for D (6 bases). Trimming pared 0 bases from V and 6 bases from J, leaving 18 bases between. This CDR3 spans 17 amino acids. Looked up from germline, CDR1 is SGDLS and CDR2 is YYNGEE.

The rearrangement uses TRBV5-1 and TRBJ2-7, with 7 bases matching TRBD2. Trimming took 3 bases from V and 3 from J; bases not matched to a gene: 6. Germline V gives CDR1 SGHRS, CDR2 YFSETQ. CDR3 size: 14 residues. The CDR3: CASSSTSAVYEQYF. CDR3 sequence (DNA): TGCGCCAGCAGCTCCACTAGCGCGGTCTACGAGCAGTACTTC.

V and J are TRBV7-6 and TRBJ2-6; 10 bases are shared with TRBD1. Unmatched junction bases numbered 7, after V lost 3 bases and J lost 2 bases. The germline gives CDR1 SGHVS, CDR2 FNYEAQ. The CDR3 has 18 residues. The CDR3 reads CASSLYLTGGTGANVLTF. Here the CDR3 DNA reads TGTGCCAGCAGCTTGTATCTGACAGGGGGCACTGGGGCCAACGTCCTGACTTTC.

Regarding this clone: The sample carries other DNA sequences with the same CDR3. The rearrangement uses TRBV15 and TRBJ2-3; 8 bases are a match to TRBD1. The V gene's germline CDR1 is LNHNV and CDR2 YYDKDF (reference sequence). CDR3 size: 15 residues. Losses at the gene ends were 6 bases for V and 3 bases for J; bases not matched to a gene: 8. The CDR3 DNA reads as TGTGCCACCAGTACTGGACAGGGTGATACAGATACGCAGTATTTT. It yields the protein CATSTGQGDTDTQYF.

The chain has TRBV28 and TRBJ1-3; 8 nucleotides match TRBD1. After removal of 8 bases from V and 3 bases from J, the junction contained 6 bases not matched to a gene. There are 14 residues in the CDR3. Germline V lookup: CDR1 MDHEN, CDR2 SYDVKM. CDR3 DNA: TGTGCCAGCTCCCCGGACAGGGTTGGAAACACCATATATTTT. Its protein product is CASSPDRVGNTIYF.

The chain employs TRBV7-8 and TRBJ2-2; D not resolved. Between the trimmed V and J ends, which lost 5 bases and 5 bases, there was a span of 18 bases. From germline, CDR1 is SGHVS and CDR2 FQNEAQ. The CDR3 spans 16 residues. The CDR3 DNA follows: TGTGCCAGCAGCCCGATCCAGGTTGCGGAAACCGGGGAGCTGTTTTTT. This codes for CASSPIQVAETGELFF. The entire variable domain, with the rest obtained from reference TRBV7-8 and TRBJ2-2, is as follows: GAGVSQSPRYKVAKRGQDVALRCDPISGHVSLFWYQQALGQGPEFLTYFQNEAQLDKSGLPSDRFFAERPEGSVSTLKIQRTQQEDSAVYLCASSPIQVAETGELFFGEGSRLTVL.

This clone was observed a few times. CDR3 nucleotides: TGTGCCAGCAGCACGGCGGGACTAGCGGACGAGCAGTACTTC. This gives the protein CASSTAGLADEQYF. This chain connects TRBV3-1 (or the pseudogene TRBV3-2) to TRBJ2-7; 11 positions agree with TRBD2. Germline-derived CDR1 and CDR2 are LGHDT and YNNKEL (reference sequence). Germline trimming cut 5 bases from V and 5 bases from J; bases unmatched to any gene: 5. CDR3 length equals 14 residues.

This rearrangement joins TRBV3-1 (or the pseudogene TRBV3-2) to TRBJ2-1, with a tentative D call TRBD2 (6 bases). Trimming pared 2 bases from V and 11 bases from J, leaving 13 bases between. The CDR3 totals 13 residues. CDR1 and CDR2 from the germline V gene are LGHDT and YNNKEL (reference sequence). DNA for the CDR3: TGTGCCAGCAGCCAACTAAATGGGAGGAAGCAGTTCTTC. This encodes CASSQLNGRKQFF.

The chain couples TRBV7-9 to TRBJ2-3; a possible D gene is TRBD2 (5 bases). The germline gives CDR1 SEHNR, CDR2 FQNEAQ (reference sequence). The CDR3 totals 13 residues. V was pared by 3 bases and J by 5 bases, with 9 bases between. The CDR3 region has the DNA TGTGCCAGCAGCTTTCCCCGGGGAGATACGCAGTATTTT. Its protein is CASSFPRGDTQYF.

V gene TRBV5-8 combines with J gene TRBJ2-1, with 10 bases that match TRBD2. Trimming removed 1 base from V and 2 bases from J; junction bases left unmatched: 3. CDR3 size: 16 residues. The V gene's germline CDR1 is SGHTS and CDR2 YDEGEE. The DNA of the CDR3 is TGTGCCAGCAGCTTGCGCCTAGCGGGAGCCTACAATGAGCAGTTCTTC. Translating it yields CASSLRLAGAYNEQFF.

This rearrangement joins TRBV19 to TRBJ2-1, with 10 bases aligning to TRBD2. The CDR3 totals 17 residues. J was trimmed by 7 bases and V by 3 bases; bases with no gene match: 12. Germline-derived CDR1 and CDR2 are LNHDA and SQIVND (reference sequence). In nucleotides, the CDR3 is TGTGCCAGTAGTATTTCTTTGGCTAGCGGGAGAGTGAATGAGCAGTTCTTC. This codes for CASSISLASGRVNEQFF.

J is TRBJ1-2 and V is TRBV10-3; D uncertain. The CDR3 has 12 amino acids. The germline V gene encodes CDR1 ENHRY and CDR2 SYGVKD. Deletions cut 9 bases from V and 2 bases from J, with 10 bases between. CDR3 protein: CAIREENYGYTF. For the CDR3, the DNA is TGTGCCATTCGGGAGGAAAACTATGGCTACACCTTC.

V is TRBV15 and J is TRBJ2-7; 7 bases fit TRBD1. The CDR3 spans 13 residues. The V gene end was trimmed by 6 bases and the J gene end by 2 bases; junction bases not matched to a gene: 4. Germline V CDR1 and CDR2: LNHNV, YYDKDF (reference sequence). CDR3 amino acids: CATSRDRTYEQYF. The CDR3 DNA reads as TGTGCCACCAGTAGGGACAGAACCTACGAGCAGTACTTC.

The chain joins TRBV9 to TRBJ2-1; TRBD2 aligns across 12 bases. The trim removed 3 bases at V and 0 bases at J, leaving 16 bases unmatched. The CDR3 is made up of 21 amino acids. Germline CDR1 reads SGDLS; CDR2 reads YYNGEE. This chain's CDR3 is CASSATSGRGLVTTSYNEQFF. The CDR3 coding sequence is TGTGCCAGCAGCGCGACTAGCGGGAGAGGGTTAGTAACGACCTCCTACAATGAGCAGTTCTTC.

This clone is deemed medium-sized. V and J are TRBV6-5 and TRBJ2-7; TRBD2 might be the D (5 bases). Trimming cost V 2 bases and J 5 bases, with 7 bases left between them. Germline V lookup: CDR1 MNHEY, CDR2 SVGAGI. The CDR3 covers 12 residues. CDR3 residues: CASSYRGNEQYF. The CDR3 DNA sequence: TGTGCCAGCAGTTACCGGGGAAACGAGCAGTACTTC.

The rearrangement links TRBV28 to TRBJ1-5, with TRBD1 as a possible D gene (5 bases). CDR3 length: 15 amino acids. V was pared by 5 bases and J by 5 bases, with 16 bases between. CDR1 is MDHEN and CDR2 is SYDVKM in the germline V gene. The CDR3 loop reads CASSDQRDGHQPQHF. DNA of the CDR3: TGTGCCAGCAGTGACCAACGGGACGGCCATCAGCCCCAGCATTTT.

The chain uses TRBV27 and TRBJ1-1; 8 nucleotides align to TRBD1. The germline CDR1 and CDR2 sequences are MNHEY and SMNVEV (reference sequence). V gave up 6 bases and J gave up 0 bases; unmatched junction bases: 6. This CDR3 region has 15 residues. CDR3 protein: CASRLDRAMNTEAFF. In DNA, the CDR3 is TGTGCCAGCAGACTGGACAGGGCTATGAACACTGAAGCTTTCTTT.

This clone has only a few counts. The chain recombines TRBV18 with TRBJ1-5; no firm D call. The V end lost 5 bases, the J end lost 6 bases, and 11 bases lay between the germline ends. The germline gives CDR1 KGHSH, CDR2 LQKENI. The CDR3 runs 13 residues. The CDR3 region is CASSTGTGQPQHF. CDR3 DNA sequence: TGTGCCAGCTCAACTGGCACGGGTCAGCCCCAGCATTTT.